Below are 5 T cell receptor beta chains sequenced from a single sample in a study of T cell repertoires in cytomegalovirus infection. Antigens for these TCRs are unknown. TCRdb redid the calling of the reads with MiXCR, one entry per CDR3 protein. The sample gives approximately 70,000 distinct CDR3 sequences, 20% to 25% of which show up once; 79% is in the top ten. Sequencing was done on a sample of PBMCs, sequenced either directly or after in vitro stimulation (not recorded which). Every receptor here comes from a human donor in good health (CMV status not recorded). Some clones in this sample may be carry-over from other donors' samples.

The rearrangement uses TRBV7-2 and TRBJ2-3, with D perhaps given as TRBD1 or TRBD2 (5 bases each). V lost 4 bases and J 2 bases, leaving 13 bases between the germline ends. Per the germline V gene, CDR1 is SGHTA and CDR2 is FQGNSA. The CDR3 totals 15 residues. In nucleotides, the CDR3 is TGTGCCAGCAGCTACGAGGGGCGGCACACAGATACGCAGTATTTT. Encoded protein: CASSYEGRHTDTQYF.

This chain links TRBV7-9 with TRBJ2-7; D unresolved. With 1 base removed from V and 2 bases from J, the gap between germline ends came to 6 bases. From germline, CDR1 is SEHNR and CDR2 FQNEAQ (reference sequence). The CDR3 extends over 13 amino acids. The CDR3 bases are TGTGCCAGCAGCTTAGGCAGAACCTACGAGCAGTACGTC. Translating gives CASSLGRTYEQYV.

The chain joins TRBV7-2 to TRBJ1-6, with D unresolved. V lost 5 bases, J lost 6 bases, and 11 bases lay in between. Germline CDR1 SGHTA, CDR2 FQGNSA. This CDR3 has 14 residues. CDR3 residues: CASSRDTSNSPLHF. The CDR3 DNA is TGTGCCAGCAGCCGAGACACGAGTAATTCACCCCTCCACTTT.

This sequence joins TRBV28 and TRBJ2-3, with D maybe TRBD1 (7 bases). The V end lost 3 bases, the J end lost 6 bases, and 16 bases lay between the germline ends. The V gene's germline CDR1 is MDHEN and CDR2 SYDVKM. CDR3 size: 15 residues. CDR3 DNA sequence: TGTGCCAGCAGTTTTGATTTCAGGGGGGAGGATACGCAGTATTTT. As protein: CASSFDFRGEDTQYF.

This sequence joins TRBV20-1 and TRBJ1-5; 7 nucleotides align to TRBD1. With 6 bases clipped from V and 0 bases from J, the junction kept 5 bases outside the gene matches. This CDR3 is 14 amino acids long. Per the germline V gene, CDR1 is DFQATT and CDR2 is SNEGSKA (reference sequence). In DNA, the CDR3 is TGCAGTGCCCTGACAGGGATTAGCAATCAGCCCCAGCATTTT. Translation gives CSALTGISNQPQHF.